The source of this T cell receptor beta chain is a study of blood T cell repertoires in COVID-19. Study-wide context: The origin of the acute and convalescent COVID-19 samples was the United States, Italy and Spain.

Clones were sequenced by immunoSEQ multiplex PCR, and TCRdb holds only the in-frame ones, with some missing. The table shows under 200,000 clones, with more than 70% occurring only once. Material: PBMCs or T cells enriched from blood (not recorded which). This sequence originates from a man aged 40-55 years with acute COVID-19.

The CDR3 DNA follows: TGTGCCAGCAGTTACAATGAGGCTGGAGTAATCGAGCAGTACTTC. Translating it yields CASSYNEAGVIEQYF. This chain connects TRBV6-5 to TRBJ2-7; D remains ambiguous. V gave up 2 bases and J gave up 6 bases, with 17 bases separating them. The length of the CDR3 is 15 residues. The germline CDR1 and CDR2 sequences are MNHEY and SVGAGI.